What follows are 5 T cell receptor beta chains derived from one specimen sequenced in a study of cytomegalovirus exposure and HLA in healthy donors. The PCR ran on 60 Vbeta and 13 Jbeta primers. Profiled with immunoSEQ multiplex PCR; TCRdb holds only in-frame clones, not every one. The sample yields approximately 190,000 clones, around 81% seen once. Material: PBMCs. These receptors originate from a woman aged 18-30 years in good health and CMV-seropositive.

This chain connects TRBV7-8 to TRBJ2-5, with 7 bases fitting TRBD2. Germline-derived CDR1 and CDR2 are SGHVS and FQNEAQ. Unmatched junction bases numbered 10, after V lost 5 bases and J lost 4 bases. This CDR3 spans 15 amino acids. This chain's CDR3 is CASSPHRASGETQYF. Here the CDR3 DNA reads TGTGCCAGCAGCCCGCACCGCGCTAGCGGAGAGACCCAGTACTTC.

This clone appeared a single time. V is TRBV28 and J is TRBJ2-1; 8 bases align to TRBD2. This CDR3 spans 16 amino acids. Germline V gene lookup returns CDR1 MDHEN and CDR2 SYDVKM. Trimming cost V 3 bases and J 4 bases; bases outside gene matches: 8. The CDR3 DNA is TGTGCCAGCAGTTTTTCGACTAGCGCCCGATACAATGAGCAGTTCTTC. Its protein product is CASSFSTSARYNEQFF.

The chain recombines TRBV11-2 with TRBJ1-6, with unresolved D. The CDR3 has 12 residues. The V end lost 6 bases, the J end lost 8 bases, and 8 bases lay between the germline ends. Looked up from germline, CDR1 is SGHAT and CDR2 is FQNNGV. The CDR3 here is CASRRLDSPLHF. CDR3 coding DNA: TGTGCCAGCAGGCGTTTAGATTCACCCCTCCACTTT.

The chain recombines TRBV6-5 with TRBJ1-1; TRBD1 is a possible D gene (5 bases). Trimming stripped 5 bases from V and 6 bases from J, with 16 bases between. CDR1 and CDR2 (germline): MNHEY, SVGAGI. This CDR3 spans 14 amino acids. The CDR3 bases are TGTGCCAGCAGTCGATCCAGGGTTAACGCTGAAGCTTTCTTT. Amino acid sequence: CASSRSRVNAEAFF.

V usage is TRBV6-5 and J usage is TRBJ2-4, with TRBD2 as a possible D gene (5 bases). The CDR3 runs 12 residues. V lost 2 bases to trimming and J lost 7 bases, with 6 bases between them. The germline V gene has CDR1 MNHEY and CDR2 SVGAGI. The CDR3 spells CASSYGGNIQYF. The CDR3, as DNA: TGTGCCAGCAGTTACGGCGGGAACATTCAGTACTTC.